This T cell receptor beta chain originates from a study of T cell responses to AZD1222 COVID-19 vaccine. Study as a whole: Some second doses came at about 4 weeks and others at about 12 weeks; these were pooled.

The germline gives CDR1 MNHEY, CDR2 SMNVEV (reference sequence). Trimming removed 3 bases from V and 5 bases from J, with 13 bases in between. The CDR3 length is 14 residues. Comments on this clone: Its antigen remains unknown.

Study-wide points: The reported proportion of spike-specific TCRs targeting unmutated variant regions was nearly half. White British people made up most donors, females outnumbered males, and clonal diversity was possibly underestimated. AZD1222 recipients seropositive at baseline numbered only 5 or 6.

Sequencing used immunoSEQ multiplex PCR; TCRdb keeps in-frame clones, though not all of them. The table has about 92,000 clones, approximately 90% seen once; the top ten hold 10%. This material consisted of peripheral blood, taken on day 0 of AZD1222 vaccination. The chain carries TRBV27 and TRBJ1-1; D is possibly TRBD1 (5 bases). The receptor comes from an adult in good health. CDR3 region: CASSFLLGRTEAFF. Here the CDR3 DNA reads TGTGCCAGCAGTTTCTTGTTGGGGCGAACTGAAGCTTTCTTT.